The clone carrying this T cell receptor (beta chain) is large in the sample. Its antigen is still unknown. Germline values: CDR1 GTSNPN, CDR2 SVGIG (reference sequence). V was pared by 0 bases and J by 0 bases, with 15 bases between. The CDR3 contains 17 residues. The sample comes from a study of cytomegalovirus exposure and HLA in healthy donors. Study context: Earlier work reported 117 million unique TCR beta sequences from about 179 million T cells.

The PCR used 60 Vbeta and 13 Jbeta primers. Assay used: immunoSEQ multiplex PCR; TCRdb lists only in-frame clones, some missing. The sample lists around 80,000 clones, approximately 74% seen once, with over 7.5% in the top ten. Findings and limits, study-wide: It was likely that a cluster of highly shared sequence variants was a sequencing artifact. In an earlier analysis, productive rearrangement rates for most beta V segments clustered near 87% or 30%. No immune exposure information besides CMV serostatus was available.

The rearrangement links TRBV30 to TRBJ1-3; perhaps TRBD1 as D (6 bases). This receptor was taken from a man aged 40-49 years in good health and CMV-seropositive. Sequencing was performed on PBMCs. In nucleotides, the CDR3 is TGTGCCTGGAGTGTATGGGGGCCAGGGAGCTCTGGAAACACCATATATTTT. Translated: CAWSVWGPGSSGNTIYF.